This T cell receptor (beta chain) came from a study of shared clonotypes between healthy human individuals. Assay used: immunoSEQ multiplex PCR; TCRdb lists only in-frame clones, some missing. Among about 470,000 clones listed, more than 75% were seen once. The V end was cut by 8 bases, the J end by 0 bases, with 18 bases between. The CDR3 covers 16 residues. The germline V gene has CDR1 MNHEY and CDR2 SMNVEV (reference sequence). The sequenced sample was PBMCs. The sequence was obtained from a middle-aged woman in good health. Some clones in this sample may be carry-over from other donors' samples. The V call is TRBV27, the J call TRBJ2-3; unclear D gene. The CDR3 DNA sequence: TGTGCCAGCGGCCTCGACAAGACCTCTAGCACAGATACGCAGTATTTT. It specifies CASGLDKTSSTDTQYF.